This section outlines one T cell receptor (beta chain) sequence together with its context. Its matching antigen is unknown. The CDR3 has 13 residues. Germline CDR1 is DFQATT and CDR2 is SNEGSKA (reference sequence). Trimming took off 3 bases at V and 10 bases at J, with 18 bases between the two ends. MiXCR was run by TCRdb on the 5' RACE reads, yielding one entry per CDR3 protein. The table has about 1.7 million distinct CDR3 sequences, about 32% seen once. This entry comes from a study of identical twins. Whole-study findings and limits: Beta out-of-frame twin sharing showed a weaker excess.

Sequences were obtained from cord blood. The sequence derives from a newborn girl in good health. This rearrangement joins TRBV20-1 to TRBJ1-1; D uncertain. The CDR3 DNA is TGCAGTGCTAGGCCGGGAAGTACGTCCGTAGCTTTCTTT. It specifies CSARPGSTSVAFF.